The entry below gives a single TCR beta chain sequence along with its context. The data derive from a study of blood T cell repertoires in COVID-19. The overall study: The United States, Italy and Spain supplied acute and convalescent COVID-19 samples. T cells, B-cell-depleted T cells, or PBMCs provided the cDNA or gDNA that served as material.

Authors' methods: Estimated nucleated cell counts came from reference gene primer amplification. Sequencing was performed with immunoSEQ multiplex PCR; in TCRdb, only in-frame clones are kept and a portion is missing. The DNA was the basis for D and trimming; V, J and clone size are from that table. Of roughly 160,000 clones listed, around 82% are singletons. This CDR3 contains 11 residues. V lost 6 bases and J lost 3, with 6 bases in between. Germline CDR1 and CDR2: MNHEY and SVGAGI. This chain joins TRBV6-5 and TRBJ2-7, with D uncertain. The sequence was obtained from a woman aged 70-85 years who had recovered from COVID-19. The sample was peripheral blood. CDR3 DNA sequence: TGTGCCAGCAGATCAGGCTACGAGCAGTACTTC. Encoded protein: CASRSGYEQYF.